What follows describes a single T cell receptor beta chain. Antigen unknown. The sample comes from a study of response to subunit inactivated influenza vaccine. TCRdb re-analysed the RT-PCR reads in MiXCR, keeping a single row per CDR3 protein. The table shows about 500,000 distinct CDR3 sequences, with approximately 16% occurring only once. The study's findings and limits: Few new T cells, the authors suggested, are recruited by each seasonal influenza vaccination.

The CDR3 spans 13 residues. The ends were cut back, 4 bases at V and 4 bases at J, with 10 bases in the middle. Germline CDR1 is MGHDK and CDR2 is SYGVNS. The specimen comprised CD4+ T cells sorted from PBMCs, sampled less than 30 months after vaccination. The TCR comes from a man in his fifties or sixties who received an inactivated influenza vaccine. V gene TRBV25-1 combines with J gene TRBJ1-2; D might be TRBD1 (5 bases). The DNA of the CDR3 is TGTGCCAGCAGTGGGGGACGGCCCTATGGCTACACCTTC. This sequence encodes CASSGGRPYGYTF.